A single sample is the source of the 12 T cell receptor beta chains below, sequenced in a study of control samples from healthy donors and cancer patients. Assay: immunoSEQ multiplex PCR; the TCRdb copy retains only in-frame clones and omits some. The table has a few hundred thousand clones, about nine tenths seen once. Specimen: PBMCs. These receptors were taken from a man aged 35 to 55 with head and neck cancer.

The genes are TRBV9 and TRBJ2-2; D is possibly TRBD2 (6 bases). V dropped 7 bases and J dropped 0 bases, with 13 bases sitting between them. CDR1 and CDR2 (germline): SGDLS, YYNGEE. The CDR3 covers 15 residues. The CDR3 coding sequence is TGTGCCAGCTCGCGGCTAGCGACGAACACCGGGGAGCTGTTTTTT. Translated: CASSRLATNTGELFF. The whole variable domain, remainder taken from reference TRBV9 and TRBJ2-2, is DSGVTQTPKHLITATGQRVTLRCSPRSGDLSVYWYQQSLDQGLQFLIQYYNGEERAKGNILERFSAQQFPDLHSELNLSSLELGDSALYFCASSRLATNTGELFFGEGSRLTVL.

CDR3 sequence: CASSLDRGSSYNEQFF. In nucleotides, the CDR3 is TGTGCCAGCAGCTTAGACAGGGGATCAAGTTACAATGAGCAGTTCTTC. The rearrangement links TRBV7-8 to TRBJ2-1; TRBD1 agrees at 7 bases. Per the germline V gene, CDR1 is SGHVS and CDR2 is FQNEAQ. V lost 1 base and J lost 4; bases outside the gene matches: 7. CDR3 length: 16 residues.

The chain couples TRBV5-1 to TRBJ1-4; D possibly corresponds to TRBD1 (6 bases). The V end lost 4 bases, the J end lost 6 bases, and 10 bases lay between the germline ends. The germline V gene has CDR1 SGHRS and CDR2 YFSETQ. This CDR3 contains 13 residues. CDR3 amino acids: CASSRWTDEKLFF. Written as DNA, the CDR3 is TGCGCCAGCAGCAGATGGACAGATGAAAAACTGTTTTTT. The full variable domain, rest sourced from reference TRBV5-1 and TRBJ1-4, is KAGVTQTPRYLIKTRGQQVTLSCSPISGHRSVSWYQQTPGQGLQFLFEYFSETQRNKGNFPGRFSGRQFSNSRSEMNVSTLELGDSALYLCASSRWTDEKLFFGSGTQLSVL.

The V gene is TRBV29-1, the J gene TRBJ1-1; perhaps TRBD1 as D (6 bases). CDR1 is SQVTM and CDR2 is ANQGSEA in the germline V gene. With 4 bases removed from V and 7 bases from J, the gap between germline ends came to 19 bases. There are 14 residues in the CDR3. DNA for the CDR3: TGCAGCGTTGTGATTAGACAGGTCCAGCTTGAAGCTTTCTTT. Translation: CSVVIRQVQLEAFF.

The rearrangement links TRBV6-5 to TRBJ2-1, with a tentative D call TRBD2 (5 bases). Looked up from germline, CDR1 is MNHEY and CDR2 is SVGAGI. V was shortened by 6 bases and J by 2 bases, with 11 bases between the two germline ends. The CDR3 consists of 14 residues. DNA for the CDR3: TGTGCCAGCAGCCGAGGACTTGCCTACAATGAGCAGTTCTTC. Translating gives CASSRGLAYNEQFF.

This chain joins TRBV19 and TRBJ2-7; 9 nucleotides align to TRBD1. The germline V gene has CDR1 LNHDA and CDR2 SQIVND (reference sequence). This CDR3 has 14 residues. Trimming cost V 5 bases and J 1 base; bases outside gene matches: 3. The CDR3 nucleotides read TGTGCCAGTAGTGCCGGGACAGGGTCCTACGAGCAGTACTTC. It encodes CASSAGTGSYEQYF.

CDR3: CASRAQTGNTGELFF. The CDR3 nucleotides are TGTGCCAGCAGGGCGCAGACGGGGAACACCGGGGAGCTGTTTTTT. The V call is TRBV6-5, the J call TRBJ2-2, with unresolved D. This CDR3 has 15 amino acids. With 6 bases removed from V and 1 base from J, the gap between germline ends came to 12 bases. Germline V gene data show CDR1 as MNHEY and CDR2 as SVGAGI.

This chain connects TRBV4-1 to TRBJ2-3, with TRBD2 matching 9 bases. Per germline, CDR1 MGHRA and CDR2 YSYEKL. The CDR3 consists of 14 residues. V lost 6 bases to trimming and J lost 4 bases; unmatched junction nucleotides: 5. The CDR3 protein is CASRTSGLADTQYF. CDR3 sequence (DNA): TGCGCCAGCAGGACTAGCGGTTTGGCAGATACGCAGTATTTT.

As concerns this clone: One junction end does not reproduce the germline sequence, and a read error may be involved. The chain links TRBV7-3 to TRBJ2-1, with D hard to call. Germline lookup yields CDR1 SGHTA and CDR2 FQGTGA. The CDR3 runs to 14 residues. CDR3 DNA: TGTGCCAGCAGCTGGGGTTCGTCCTACAGTGAGCAGTTCTTC. Translation: CASSWGSSYSEQFF.

The chain couples TRBV11-2 to TRBJ1-4; D is ambiguous. This CDR3 has 13 amino acids. CDR1 and CDR2 from the germline V gene are SGHAT and FQNNGV. Deletions cut 7 bases from V and 6 bases from J, with 12 bases between. DNA of the CDR3: TGTGCCAGCACTCCTACGAATCATGAAAAACTGTTTTTT. This codes for CASTPTNHEKLFF.

The V call is TRBV23-1, the J call TRBJ1-5; D is uncertain. TRBV23-1 is flagged as an ORF with uncertain function. The V gene lost 0 bases and the J gene lost 4 bases, with 10 bases spanning the gap. This CDR3 spans 15 amino acids. CDR3 in DNA: TGCGCCAGCAGTCAATCGGACTGGGTTAATCAGCCCCAGCATTTT. Its protein product is CASSQSDWVNQPQHF.

The chain carries TRBV5-1 and TRBJ2-6, with D uncertain. With 1 base removed from V and 4 bases from J, the gap between germline ends came to 9 bases. The CDR3 is made up of 15 amino acids. The V gene's germline CDR1 is SGHRS and CDR2 YFSETQ. The CDR3 sequence is CASSLPGSGANVLTF. The CDR3 coding sequence is TGCGCCAGCAGCTTGCCCGGGTCCGGGGCCAACGTCCTGACTTTC.